These 17 T cell receptor beta chains share one sample of origin, sequenced in a study of vaccination and CD4 T cells after COVID-19. The treatment: roughly ten-day PBMC culture with coronavirus spike peptide pools or control peptides (ViraFEST assay). Their antigens are not known. Cultured CD4+ T-cell DNA underwent Oncomine TCR Beta short-read sequencing. TCRdb reprocessed the PCR reads with MiXCR, giving one entry per CDR3 protein. The table includes under 20,000 distinct CDR3 sequences, 60% to 85% detected once. The material sequenced was CD4+ T cells from blood, cultured in vitro, taken after SARS-CoV-2 vaccination. The receptors come from a human donor who received a COVID-19 vaccine.

The rearrangement links TRBV6-1 to TRBJ2-5; 8 bases match TRBD1. The germline CDR1 and CDR2 sequences are MNHNS and SASEGT. This CDR3 comprises 13 residues. V lost 5 bases and J lost 7; bases outside the gene matches: 6. In nucleotides, the CDR3 is TGTGCCAGCAGTCCGGGACAGGTGGGGACCCAGTACTTC. Protein product: CASSPGQVGTQYF.

V usage is TRBV20-1 and J usage is TRBJ2-5, with 13 nucleotides matching TRBD2. The CDR3 spans 15 residues. V dropped 3 bases and J dropped 2; count of bases not matched to a gene: 3. Germline values: CDR1 DFQATT, CDR2 SNEGSKA (reference sequence). CDR3 in DNA: TGCAGTGCTAGGGGACTAGCGGGACGTCAAGAGACCCAGTACTTC. Translated: CSARGLAGRQETQYF.

V usage is TRBV20-1 and J usage is TRBJ2-5; no clear D gene. Germline V CDR1 and CDR2: DFQATT, SNEGSKA (reference sequence). The CDR3 runs to 11 residues. Deletions cut 1 base from V and 9 bases from J, with 9 bases between. The CDR3 protein is CSARAGRPQYF. CDR3 coding DNA: TGCAGTGCTAGAGCCGGACGGCCCCAGTACTTC.

The chain combines TRBV30 with TRBJ1-1; D is perhaps TRBD1 (6 bases). The V and J ends lost 2 bases and 5 bases respectively, with 18 bases between them. The germline gives CDR1 GTSNPN, CDR2 SVGIG (reference sequence). This CDR3 is built from 15 residues. Here the CDR3 reads CAWSRGSGWGTEAFF. DNA of the CDR3: TGTGCCTGGAGTAGGGGGTCAGGGTGGGGGACTGAAGCTTTCTTT.

The chain carries TRBV12-5 and TRBJ1-1, with 9 nucleotides matching TRBD1. Per the germline V gene, CDR1 is LGHNT and CDR2 is FRNRAP. CDR3 length: 16 amino acids. After removal of 5 bases from V and 1 base from J, the junction contained 8 bases not matched to a gene. CDR3 nucleotide sequence: TGTGCTAGTGGTACCCGGGACAGGGTAGAGAACACTGAAGCTTTCTTT. Its protein product is CASGTRDRVENTEAFF.

The chain couples TRBV7-8 to TRBJ2-1; D is ambiguous. Germline CDR1 SGHVS, CDR2 FQNEAQ. The CDR3 is 10 amino acids. V lost 5 bases to trimming and J lost 15 bases, with 11 bases between them. The CDR3 spells CASSHDSLFF. In DNA form, the CDR3 reads TGTGCCAGCAGCCACGATAGTCTGTTCTTC.

This clonotype was counted a few times. The chain has TRBV5-1 and TRBJ2-3; TRBD2 matches at 15 bases. Germline V lookup: CDR1 SGHRS, CDR2 YFSETQ. CDR3 length: 17 residues. V was pared by 0 bases and J by 6 bases, with 5 bases of the junction left unmatched. The DNA of the CDR3 is TGCGCCAGCAGCTTGGCCCCCGGGACTAGCGGGGGGGATACGCAGTATTTT. It is translated as CASSLAPGTSGGDTQYF.

Concerning this clonotype itself: One end of the junction fails to match germline, which may point to a read error. V usage is TRBV20-1 and J usage is TRBJ2-7, with 9 bases that match TRBD2. CDR1 is DFQATT and CDR2 is SNEGSKA in the germline V gene (reference sequence). CDR3 length: 14 residues. In DNA, the CDR3 is TGCAGTGCTAGCCTTCTAGCGGGGTCCTTCGAGCAGTACTTC. Translating it yields CSASLLAGSFEQYF.

V and J are TRBV30 and TRBJ1-1, with TRBD1 matching over 7 bases. CDR1 is GTSNPN, CDR2 SVGIG, per germline (reference sequence). This CDR3 has 14 amino acids. Trimming at V came to 2 bases and at J to 1 base, leaving 4 bases not matched to a gene. The DNA for the CDR3 is TGTGCCTGGAGTCGTAGGACAGGGAACACTGAAGCTTTCTTT. This translates into CAWSRRTGNTEAFF.

The J gene is TRBJ1-3, the V gene TRBV7-2; D is unresolved. The CDR3 is 14 amino acids. Trimming left V 3 bases short and J 0 bases short, with 6 bases between. The germline V gene has CDR1 SGHTA and CDR2 FQGNSA. CDR3 loop: CASSLLSSGNTIYF. For the CDR3, the DNA is TGTGCCAGCAGCTTGCTTAGCTCTGGAAACACCATATATTTT.

V usage is TRBV6-1 and J usage is TRBJ2-5; 8 bases line up with TRBD1. CDR1 is MNHNS and CDR2 is SASEGT in the germline V gene. V dropped 5 bases and J dropped 1; count of bases not matched to a gene: 9. This CDR3 has 16 amino acids. The CDR3 region has the DNA TGTGCCAGCAGTATAAATCCTGGGACAGGCCAAGAGACCCAGTACTTC. This translates into CASSINPGTGQETQYF.

V gene TRBV30 combines with J gene TRBJ1-2, with D hard to call. CDR1 and CDR2 (germline): GTSNPN, SVGIG (reference sequence). V lost 0 bases and J lost 5, with 4 bases in between. CDR3 length: 11 residues. The CDR3 region is CAWSVGYGYTF. In DNA, the CDR3 is TGTGCCTGGAGTGTGGGTTATGGCTACACCTTC.

V gene TRBV7-2 combines with J gene TRBJ2-5; D ambiguous. Germline CDR1 reads SGHTA; CDR2 reads FQGNSA. This CDR3 has 12 amino acids. With 7 bases removed from V and 2 bases from J, the gap between germline ends came to 8 bases. CDR3 in DNA: TGTGCCAGCAATAAACCGCAAGAGACCCAGTACTTC. As protein: CASNKPQETQYF.

This chain connects TRBV20-1 to TRBJ1-5, with 9 nucleotides matching TRBD1. The CDR3 runs to 15 residues. CDR1 and CDR2 from the germline V gene are DFQATT and SNEGSKA (reference sequence). The V gene end was trimmed by 0 bases and the J gene end by 7 bases; junction bases not matched to a gene: 7. The CDR3 loop is CSARDQQGAGQPQHF. The DNA of the CDR3 is TGCAGTGCTAGAGACCAACAGGGGGCAGGGCAGCCCCAGCATTTT.

The V gene is TRBV5-1, the J gene TRBJ1-2; weak D call: TRBD1 (5 bases). Germline-derived CDR1 and CDR2 are SGHRS and YFSETQ. Trimming left V 3 bases short and J 1 base short, with 19 bases between. The CDR3 has 17 residues. CDR3 in amino acids: CASSSLRGGGDNYGYTF. The CDR3 DNA reads TGCGCCAGCAGCTCCCTGAGGGGCGGCGGAGATAACTATGGCTACACCTTC.

V is TRBV5-1 and J is TRBJ2-5, with no clear D. The V end was cut by 3 bases, the J end by 2 bases, with 8 bases between. The CDR3 sequence is 13 residues long. From germline, CDR1 is SGHRS and CDR2 YFSETQ. CDR3 sequence (DNA): TGCGCCAGCAGCTCCAGGCTACAAGAGACCCAGTACTTC. Residues: CASSSRLQETQYF.

The chain links TRBV6-5 to TRBJ2-4; D is possibly TRBD1 (5 bases). CDR1 is MNHEY, CDR2 SVGAGI, per germline. The V gene lost 2 bases and the J gene lost 7 bases, with 9 bases spanning the gap. The CDR3 totals 13 residues. The CDR3 DNA reads TGTGCCAGCAGTTACGACAGTTTCAACATTCAGTACTTC. This sequence encodes CASSYDSFNIQYF.